What follows are 7 T cell receptor beta chains derived from one specimen sequenced in a study of T-cell reconstitution after alpha-beta-depleted transplantation in children (dated by TCRdb to the mid-2010s). Library prep was done by PCR. Sequenced using an Illumina HiSeq 2500. TCR library preparation used molecular barcoding, with unique molecular identifiers applied to normalize quantification of the TCRbeta repertoire. TCRdb reworked the public reads: Q25 trimming with fastp, MiXCR clone assembly, productive beta chains retained. Each record represents a unique CDR3 protein, reported with the most common genes and DNA among its rows. Across this sample there are some 450,000 distinct CDR3 sequences, with roughly two fifths seen only once. The leading ten clones occupy around 29% of the sample. Explained via the paper, the treatment or condition label denotes: allogeneic hematopoietic cell transplantation with graft depleted of TCRalphabeta T cells and CD19 B cells.

This specimen consisted of PBMCs, obtained before TCRalphabeta/CD19-depleted stem cell transplant. The receptor set was obtained from a girl aged 2 to 9 with aplastic anemia, due to receive a stem cell transplant.

This clonotype was observed a few times. V is TRBV5-1 and J is TRBJ2-5, with 10 nucleotides matching TRBD1. V was clipped by 0 bases and J by 5 bases; unmatched bases: 4. The CDR3 totals 15 residues. Germline V gene data show CDR1 as SGHRS and CDR2 as YFSETQ. The CDR3 nucleotides read TGCGCCAGCAGCTTGGGACAGGGGGCGCGGGAGACCCAGTACTTC. Amino acid sequence: CASSLGQGARETQYF.

The V call is TRBV7-2, the J call TRBJ1-3; tentative D call: TRBD1 (5 bases). Trimming shortened V by 5 bases and J by 6 bases, and 17 bases separated the two germline ends. From germline, CDR1 is SGHTA and CDR2 FQGNSA. The length of the CDR3 is 15 residues. DNA of the CDR3: TGTGCCAGCAGCCCAGGACCACGGGGCGAAAACACCATATATTTT. Translating it yields CASSPGPRGENTIYF.

The V and J genes are TRBV6-1 and TRBJ2-7, with D possibly called TRBD1 or TRBD2 (6 bases each). V dropped 6 bases and J dropped 3 bases, with 15 bases sitting between them. The CDR3 spans 14 residues. Per germline, CDR1 MNHNS and CDR2 SASEGT. The CDR3 sequence: CASSLQGGFYEQYF. CDR3 in DNA: TGTGCCAGCAGCCTACAGGGAGGCTTCTACGAGCAGTACTTC.

This clonotype was detected many times. As DNA, the CDR3 is TGCGCCAGCAGCCACGACCTCAGGGGGACTGAAGCTTTCTTT. It yields the protein CASSHDLRGTEAFF. This rearrangement joins TRBV5-1 to TRBJ1-1; 7 bases map to TRBD1. This CDR3 is built from 14 residues. CDR1 and CDR2 from the germline V gene are SGHRS and YFSETQ. V was clipped by 4 bases and J by 5 bases; unmatched bases: 8.

As concerns this clonotype: A read error may account for a junction end that differs from germline. The CDR3 region has the DNA TGCAGCGTCGAAGGCAGGGGGACCTACAATGAGCAGTTCTTC. It is translated as CSVEGRGTYNEQFF. J is TRBJ2-1 and V is TRBV29-1; 7 bases line up with TRBD1. This CDR3 is built from 14 residues. Germline V gene data show CDR1 as SQVTM and CDR2 as ANQGSEA.

J is TRBJ2-3 and V is TRBV20-1; 7 nucleotides agree with TRBD2. The CDR3 runs 15 residues. The V segment lost 8 bases and the J segment 4 bases; nucleotides outside the gene matches: 15. Germline lookup yields CDR1 DFQATT and CDR2 SNEGSKA (reference sequence). CDR3 sequence: CSSVQWEGPPDTQYF. CDR3 bases: TGCAGTTCCGTCCAGTGGGAGGGCCCCCCAGATACGCAGTATTTT.

This clonotype was detected ten times or more. This chain joins TRBV29-1 and TRBJ2-2; the D gene is possibly TRBD2 (5 bases). The CDR3 totals 12 residues. V dropped 4 bases and J dropped 4 bases, with 7 bases sitting between them. Germline V gene sequence: CDR1 SQVTM, CDR2 ANQGSEA. CDR3 DNA: TGCAGCGTTGTGGAGGTCACCGGGGAGCTGTTTTTT. Protein: CSVVEVTGELFF.